This TCR beta chain was captured in a study of blood T cells in healthy people across ages. The CDR3 has 16 residues. The V and J ends lost 4 bases and 0 bases respectively, with 10 bases between them. Germline values: CDR1 SEHNR, CDR2 FQNEAQ (reference sequence). Using a J-beta primer mix together with a sample-barcoded 5' primer, a second PCR was run for about 6 to 12 cycles. Per sample, CDR3-containing paired-end reads numbered at least 2.5 million. One entry per CDR3 protein, called by TCRdb with MiXCR from the 5' RACE reads. The table records 800,000 to 1,300,000 distinct CDR3 sequences, less than 25% of them present only once. These records were also assigned to another study, of T cells of mothers and their children. That paper adds: When the second PCR was run, its M1S primer added sample barcodes and 2-4 random nucleotides. Compared with unrelated pairs, related mother-child pairs had slightly higher, non-significant overlap.

The receptor's source is a girl aged 2 to 9 in good health. V and J are TRBV7-9 and TRBJ2-6; D gene unclear. Sequenced material: blood. CDR3 protein: CASSSTVNSGANVLTF. For the CDR3, the DNA is TGTGCCAGCAGCTCCACTGTAAACTCTGGGGCCAACGTCCTGACTTTC. Combining the CDR3 with reference TRBV7-9 and TRBJ2-6 gives the whole variable domain DTGVSQNPRHKITKRGQNVTFRCDPISEHNRLYWYRQTLGQGPEFLTYFQNEAQLEKSRLLSDRFSAERPKGSFSTLEIQRTEQGDSAMYLCASSSTVNSGANVLTFGAGSRLTVL.